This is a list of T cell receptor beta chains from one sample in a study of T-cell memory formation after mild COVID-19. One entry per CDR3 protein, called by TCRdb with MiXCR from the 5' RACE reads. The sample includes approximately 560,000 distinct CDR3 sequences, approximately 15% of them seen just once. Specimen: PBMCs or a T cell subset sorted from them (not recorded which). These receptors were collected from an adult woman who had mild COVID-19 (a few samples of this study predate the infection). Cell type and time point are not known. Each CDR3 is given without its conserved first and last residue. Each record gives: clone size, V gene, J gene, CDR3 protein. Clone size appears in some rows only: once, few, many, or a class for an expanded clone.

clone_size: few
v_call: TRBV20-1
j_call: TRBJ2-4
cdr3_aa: SARIALRQGNIQY

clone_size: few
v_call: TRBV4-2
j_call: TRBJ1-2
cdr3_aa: ASSQDQYGYT

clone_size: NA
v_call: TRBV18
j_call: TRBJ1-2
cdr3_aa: ASSHGESYGYT

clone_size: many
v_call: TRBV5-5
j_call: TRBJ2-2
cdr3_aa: ASSLGQGYTGELF

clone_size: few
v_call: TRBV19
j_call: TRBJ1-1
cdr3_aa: ASSIEGPDMNTEAF

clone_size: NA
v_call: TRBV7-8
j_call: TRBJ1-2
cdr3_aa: ASSLSRQGRSGYT

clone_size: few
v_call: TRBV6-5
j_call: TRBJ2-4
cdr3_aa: ASSYEGTAQY

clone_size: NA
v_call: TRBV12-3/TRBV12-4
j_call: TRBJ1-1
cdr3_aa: ASRPGQLLNTEAF

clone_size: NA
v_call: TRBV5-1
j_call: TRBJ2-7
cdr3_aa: ASSPRPTAFYEQY

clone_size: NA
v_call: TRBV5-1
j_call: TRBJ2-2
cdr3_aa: ASSPGTLHTGELI

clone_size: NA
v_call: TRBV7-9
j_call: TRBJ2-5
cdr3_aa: ASSLEDRSYQETQY

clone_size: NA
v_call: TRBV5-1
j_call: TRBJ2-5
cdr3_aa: ASSLVTRSQETQY

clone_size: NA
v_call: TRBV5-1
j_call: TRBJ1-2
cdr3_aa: ASSVREDYGYT

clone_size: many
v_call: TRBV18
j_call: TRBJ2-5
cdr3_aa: ASSPRGNQETQY

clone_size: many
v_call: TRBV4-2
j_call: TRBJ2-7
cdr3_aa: ASSQETGEAYEQY

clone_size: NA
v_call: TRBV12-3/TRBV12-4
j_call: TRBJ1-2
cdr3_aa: ASSLASGGYGYT

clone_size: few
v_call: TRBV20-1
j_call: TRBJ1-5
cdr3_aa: SASGGSYQPQH

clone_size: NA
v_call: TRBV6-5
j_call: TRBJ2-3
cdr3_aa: ASSQPSGGSTDTQY

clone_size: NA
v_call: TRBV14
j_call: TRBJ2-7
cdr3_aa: ASSQDSGATYEQY

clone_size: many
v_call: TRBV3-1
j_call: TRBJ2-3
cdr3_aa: ASSQERDTQY

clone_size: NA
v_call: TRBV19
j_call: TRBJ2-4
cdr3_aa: ASRRFPLAKNIQY

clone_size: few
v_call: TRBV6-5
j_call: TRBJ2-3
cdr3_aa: ASSYFQGGHTDTQY

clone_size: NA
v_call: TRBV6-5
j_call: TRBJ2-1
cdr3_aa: ASSGVSSYNEQF

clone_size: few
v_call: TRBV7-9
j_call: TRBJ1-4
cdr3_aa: ASSLVGDRNEKLF

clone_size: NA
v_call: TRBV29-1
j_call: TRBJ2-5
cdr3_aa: SVANSAGAGETQY

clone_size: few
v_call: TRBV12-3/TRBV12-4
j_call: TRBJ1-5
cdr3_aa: ASRTAERQPQH

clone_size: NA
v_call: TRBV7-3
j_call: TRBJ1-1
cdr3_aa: ASSLLGQGNTEAF

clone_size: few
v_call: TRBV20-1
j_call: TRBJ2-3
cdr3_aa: SASVRASTDTQY

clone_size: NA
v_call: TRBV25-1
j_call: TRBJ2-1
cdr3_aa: ASSEYAGTGHNEQF